This TCR beta chain was recovered during a study of control samples from healthy donors and cancer patients. In germline, CDR1 is SGHTA, CDR2 FQGNSA. Trimming stripped 1 base from V and 9 bases from J, with 19 bases between. This CDR3 is 17 amino acids long. Profiling relied on immunoSEQ multiplex PCR, and the TCRdb table lists in-frame clones only, not all of them. The sample consists of about 130,000 clones, about 92% of them appearing once. Sequencing used PBMCs. The J gene is TRBJ1-6, the V gene TRBV7-2, with D maybe TRBD1 (6 bases). This TCR came from a middle-aged man with head and neck cancer. DNA of the CDR3: TGTGCCAGCAGCTTAGGGGCTGGGGGGCCATACGGTTCACCCCTCCACTTT. Translation: CASSLGAGGPYGSPLHF. The variable domain in full, with the rest retrieved from reference TRBV7-2 and TRBJ1-6, is GAGVSQSPSNKVTEKGKDVELRCDPISGHTALYWYRQSLGQGLEFLIYFQGNSAPDKSGLPSDRFSAERTGGSVSTLTIQRTQQEDSAVYLCASSLGAGGPYGSPLHFGNGTRLTVT.